This paragraph reports one TCR beta chain. Two negative PCRs, clearance, or symptom resolution were required of recovered Cohort 3 donors. This table comes from immunoSEQ multiplex PCR, and its TCRdb copy is limited to in-frame clones, with some not included. The table has 310,000 or so clones, 90% seen once. These data originate in a study of blood T cell repertoires in COVID-19. Germline values: CDR1 MNHEY, CDR2 SMNVEV (reference sequence). The ends lost 7 bases at V and 7 bases at J; junction bases unmatched: 5. This CDR3 contains 13 residues. The V and J genes are TRBV27 and TRBJ1-2; TRBD1 matches 11 bases. This clonotype originated in a woman under 40 who had recovered from COVID-19. The material sequenced was PBMCs or T cells enriched from blood (not recorded which). The CDR3 DNA sequence: TGTGCCAGCATTGGGACAGGGGGGGGTGGCTACACCTTC. Residues: CASIGTGGGGYTF.